This TCR beta chain emerged from a study of cytomegalovirus exposure and HLA in healthy donors. The study, taken as a whole, reports: Specific recognition of CMV antigens was confirmed in vitro for a few chains (all CMV-associated). Later analysis suggested most CMV-associated TCR beta chains were HLA-restricted. The majority of TCR sequences were rare, yet some public TCRs appeared in many donors.

To note about this clone: No antigen is known for it.

PCR was performed using 60 Vbeta and 13 Jbeta primers. Per the authors' pipeline: Tens of millions of unique TCR beta chains, some 9.9 million shared, were counted in a later analysis. Here immunoSEQ multiplex PCR was the method, and the copy in TCRdb shows in-frame clones only, minus some. That table is the source of V, J and clone size, and D and trimming were worked out from the DNA. The sample contains 90,000 to 100,000 clones, around 79% of which appear only once. The sequenced sample was PBMCs. The source of this sequence is a woman aged 35 to 49 in good health and CMV-seronegative.

The CDR3 DNA sequence: TGCGCCAGCAGCCAAGAATGGGAGGGCGGGCCCTCCTACGAGCAGTACTTC. This codes for CASSQEWEGGPSYEQYF. The V and J genes are TRBV4-3 and TRBJ2-7; TRBD2 agrees at 7 bases. V shed 0 bases, J shed 0 bases, and the junction held 8 bases outside the gene matches. CDR1 and CDR2 from the germline V gene are LGHNA and YSLEER. The CDR3 contains 17 residues.